The sequence of this TCR beta chain was determined in a study of T cell responses to AZD1222 COVID-19 vaccine. The study's findings and limits: Sampled repertoires all dated from after the peak T cell response. The reported proportion of spike-specific TCRs targeting unmutated variant regions was nearly half. Most donors were white British, females outnumbered males, and clonal diversity was possibly underestimated.

Assay used: immunoSEQ multiplex PCR; TCRdb lists only in-frame clones, some missing. The sample records about 170,000 clones, 92% being singletons. Deletions cut 5 bases from V and 0 bases from J, with 10 bases between. The CDR3 consists of 15 residues. The germline CDR1 and CDR2 sequences are LNHNV and YYDKDF (reference sequence). Regarding this clone: Its antigen is unknown.

The V call is TRBV15, the J call TRBJ1-4; D gene ambiguous. The sample was peripheral blood, taken on day 0 of AZD1222 vaccination. The source is an adult in good health. In DNA form, the CDR3 reads TGTGCCACCAGCCGGACCGCAGCAACTAATGAAAAACTGTTTTTT. It encodes CATSRTAATNEKLFF.